This TCR beta chain originates from a study of CD4 T cells in relation to SARS-CoV-2 and coronaviruses. About the research overall: TCR beta CDR3s were sequenced after roughly nine-day antigen culture of PBMCs.

The unexposed donors gave CD4+ T cells in about 2011-2018, prior to COVID-19. CD4+ T cells were isolated from the cells after 10 days of culture. CDR3 size: 19 residues. Germline V CDR1 and CDR2: KGHDR, SFDVKD. Trimming pared 3 bases from V and 0 bases from J, leaving 21 bases between. A remark on this clone: As yet, its antigen is unknown.

TCRdb keeps only in-frame clones here, not all; method: immunoSEQ multiplex PCR. The table has roughly 20,000 clones, about 68% seen once; the top ten hold about 30%. The clonotype comes from a human donor in good health. Input material: CD4+ T cells from PBMCs, cultured in vitro. The chain combines TRBV24-1 with TRBJ2-3; D might be TRBD1 or TRBD2, each matching 5 bases. The CDR3 loop reads CATSDPRDPGLGSTDTQYF. CDR3 bases: TGTGCCACCAGTGATCCCCGGGACCCGGGTCTTGGGAGCACAGATACGCAGTATTTT.